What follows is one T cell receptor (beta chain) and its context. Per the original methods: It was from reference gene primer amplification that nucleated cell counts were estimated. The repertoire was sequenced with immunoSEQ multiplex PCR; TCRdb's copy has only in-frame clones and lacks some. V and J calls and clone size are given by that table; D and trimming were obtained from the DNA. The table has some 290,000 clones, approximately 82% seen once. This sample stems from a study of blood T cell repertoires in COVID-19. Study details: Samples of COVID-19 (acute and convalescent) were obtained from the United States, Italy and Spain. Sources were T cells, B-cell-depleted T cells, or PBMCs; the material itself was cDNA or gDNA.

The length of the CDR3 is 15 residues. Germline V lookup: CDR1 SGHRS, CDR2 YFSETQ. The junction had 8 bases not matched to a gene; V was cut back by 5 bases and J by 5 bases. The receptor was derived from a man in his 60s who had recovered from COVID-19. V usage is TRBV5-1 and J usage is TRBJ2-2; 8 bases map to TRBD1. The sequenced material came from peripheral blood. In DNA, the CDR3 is TGCGCCAGCAGGGAAGGACAGGGAAGGACCGGGGAGCTGTTTTTT. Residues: CASREGQGRTGELFF.